The 24 T cell receptor beta chains below come from one sample, sequenced in a study of T-cell memory formation after mild COVID-19. TCRdb reprocessed the 5' RACE reads via MiXCR and lists one record per CDR3 protein. Among about 57,000 distinct CDR3 sequences listed, 9% to 15% were seen once. Source material: PBMCs or a T cell subset sorted from them (not recorded which). These receptors were taken from a man between 18 and 29 years old who had mild COVID-19 (a few samples of this study predate the infection). Cell type and time point are not known.

In this sample, this clonotype turned up a few times. V is TRBV3-1 and J is TRBJ1-2, with a weak D call TRBD1 (5 bases). The CDR3 has 11 residues. Germline CDR1 and CDR2: LGHDT and YNNKEL (reference sequence). The ends were cut back, 4 bases at V and 8 bases at J, with 8 bases in the middle. In nucleotides, the CDR3 is TGTGCCAGCAGCCTCGACAGCGGCTACACCTTC. Translating it yields CASSLDSGYTF. Combining the CDR3 with reference TRBV3-1 and TRBJ1-2 gives the whole variable domain DTAVSQTPKYLVTQMGNDKSIKCEQNLGHDTMYWYKQDSKKFLKIMFSYNNKELIINETVPNRFSPKSPDKAHLNLHINSLELGDSAVYFCASSLDSGYTFGSGTRLTVV.

In this sample, this clonotype turned up many times. The chain is built from TRBV5-1 and TRBJ2-1; a weak D match, TRBD1 (6 bases). Germline V gene sequence: CDR1 SGHRS, CDR2 YFSETQ. V was cut by 4 bases and J by 0 bases, with 11 bases left in between. This CDR3 has 15 amino acids. The CDR3 reads CASSTDRNSYNEQFF. The CDR3 DNA reads as TGCGCCAGCAGCACAGACAGGAACTCCTACAATGAGCAGTTCTTC.

This chain uses TRBV9 with TRBJ1-5; possible D gene TRBD1, 5 bases. The CDR3 covers 17 residues. Germline V gene sequence: CDR1 SGDLS, CDR2 YYNGEE. V was trimmed by 0 bases and J by 2 bases, leaving 15 bases between them. CDR3 amino acids: CASSVEGEWTGNQPQHF. The DNA of the CDR3 is TGTGCCAGCAGCGTAGAAGGGGAGTGGACGGGCAATCAGCCCCAGCATTTT.

This chain joins TRBV7-3 and TRBJ1-3; D perhaps matches TRBD1 (6 bases). The CDR3 extends over 14 amino acids. V dropped 5 bases and J dropped 0 bases, with 8 bases sitting between them. Germline CDR1 reads SGHTA; CDR2 reads FQGTGA. CDR3 DNA: TGTGCCAGCAGCGACAGGAGCTCTGGAAACACCATATATTTT. Protein: CASSDRSSGNTIYF.

This clonotype was counted at least ten times. The rearrangement uses TRBV28 and TRBJ2-7; D may be TRBD1 or TRBD2 (5 bases each). Trimming took 6 bases from V and 7 from J, leaving 16 bases between them. The CDR3 runs 13 residues. CDR1 and CDR2 from the germline V gene are MDHEN and SYDVKM. The CDR3 sequence: CASSTGGRREQYV. CDR3 nucleotides: TGTGCCAGCAGCACTGGGGGACGCCGGGAGCAGTACGTC.

The CDR3 DNA follows: TGTGCCATCGCCCAGGTTAGGTCAGATACGCAGTATTTT. Translation: CAIAQVRSDTQYF. V usage is TRBV10-3 and J usage is TRBJ2-3; no clear D gene. This CDR3 is built from 13 residues. The V and J ends lost 8 bases and 4 bases respectively, with 13 bases between them. The germline V gene encodes CDR1 ENHRY and CDR2 SYGVKD.

The CDR3 DNA reads TGTGCCAGCAGTTGGCTAGAGCGGGGGATGGAGACCCAGTACTTC. Translating it yields CASSWLERGMETQYF. The V gene is TRBV6-5, the J gene TRBJ2-5; the match to TRBD2 covers 8 bases. Losses at the gene ends were 4 bases for V and 5 bases for J; bases not matched to a gene: 9. This CDR3 is built from 15 residues. The V gene's germline CDR1 is MNHEY and CDR2 SVGAGI.

The chain combines TRBV12-3 or TRBV12-4 with TRBJ1-2, with 8 bases identical to TRBD1. V shed 5 bases, J shed 5 bases, and the junction held 10 bases outside the gene matches. CDR3 length equals 15 residues. The CDR3 reads CASSTGGAYSYGYTF. Here the CDR3 DNA reads TGTGCCAGCAGTACAGGGGGGGCATACAGTTATGGCTACACCTTC.

This clonotype was seen ten or more times. The chain carries TRBV20-1 and TRBJ2-7; D is ambiguous. Trimming took off 4 bases at V and 2 bases at J, with 6 bases between the two ends. Germline CDR1 reads DFQATT; CDR2 reads SNEGSKA (reference sequence). This CDR3 spans 11 amino acids. Here the CDR3 reads CSANRAYEQYF. The CDR3 DNA reads TGCAGTGCTAACCGAGCCTACGAGCAGTACTTC.

The CDR3 sequence is CASSESTPQHF. The CDR3 bases are TGTGCCAGCAGTGAATCGACACCCCAGCATTTT. V usage is TRBV2 and J usage is TRBJ1-5; D is uncertain. Germline CDR1 SNHLY, CDR2 FYNNEI. Trimming pared 2 bases from V and 10 bases from J, leaving 6 bases between. The length of the CDR3 is 11 residues.

This clonotype was seen a single time. The V and J genes are TRBV27 and TRBJ1-2; 8 bases agree with TRBD1. Germline V gene data show CDR1 as MNHEY and CDR2 as SMNVEV (reference sequence). This CDR3 has 16 amino acids. With 4 bases clipped from V and 2 bases from J, the junction kept 9 bases outside the gene matches. CDR3 sequence: CASSSLQGEANYGYTF. CDR3 sequence (DNA): TGTGCCAGCAGTTCGCTACAGGGGGAGGCGAACTATGGCTACACCTTC.

This clonotype has a count of ten or more. The gene calls are TRBV20-1 and TRBJ2-1, with D possibly matching TRBD2 (6 bases). The CDR3 has 15 amino acids. In germline, CDR1 is DFQATT, CDR2 SNEGSKA (reference sequence). Between the trimmed V and J ends, which lost 0 bases and 9 bases, there was a span of 18 bases. The CDR3 DNA sequence: TGCAGTGCTAGAGATGAGCGGCGGGGTTTTACTGAGCAGTTCTTC. This sequence encodes CSARDERRGFTEQFF.

This clonotype was observed many times. The chain recombines TRBV30 with TRBJ2-1; D might be TRBD2 (6 bases). Trimming pared 0 bases from V and 3 bases from J, leaving 15 bases between. The CDR3 length is 16 residues. Germline V gene lookup returns CDR1 GTSNPN and CDR2 SVGIG (reference sequence). CDR3 DNA sequence: TGTGCCTGGAGTGTAGCTGGGACTCACTACTACAATGAGCAGTTCTTC. It yields the protein CAWSVAGTHYYNEQFF. The full variable domain, with the rest looked up from reference TRBV30 and TRBJ2-1, is SQTIHQWPATLVQPVGSPLSLECTVEGTSNPNLYWYRQAAGRGLQLLFYSVGIGQISSEVPQNLSASRPQDRQFILSSKKLLLSDSGFYLCAWSVAGTHYYNEQFFGPGTRLTVL.

The rearrangement joins TRBV12-3 or TRBV12-4 to TRBJ2-1; D call uncertain. This CDR3 contains 13 residues. The V and J ends lost 8 bases and 10 bases respectively, with 18 bases between them. Here the CDR3 reads CASGVRLGREQFF. The DNA of the CDR3 is TGTGCCAGCGGAGTTCGCCTAGGTCGGGAGCAGTTCTTC.

In its sample, this clonotype was seen a few times. The V call is TRBV28, the J call TRBJ2-1; perhaps TRBD1 as D (6 bases). The V end was cut by 7 bases, the J end by 8 bases, with 9 bases between. The germline V gene has CDR1 MDHEN and CDR2 SYDVKM. This CDR3 has 11 residues. The CDR3 region is CASNRADEQFF. CDR3 bases: TGTGCCAGCAACAGGGCCGATGAGCAGTTCTTC.

This clonotype was seen more than once but under ten times. The chain couples TRBV3-1 to TRBJ1-1, with D hard to call. This CDR3 is 13 amino acids long. Germline V gene data show CDR1 as LGHDT and CDR2 as YNNKEL (reference sequence). Trimming cost V 3 bases and J 4 bases, with 9 bases left between them. In DNA, the CDR3 is TGTGCCAGCAGCCATCTCGGGAGCACTGAAGCTTTCTTT. Amino acids: CASSHLGSTEAFF.

The sample holds a few counts of this clonotype. The chain links TRBV14 to TRBJ2-2; 13 nucleotides align to TRBD2. The V and J ends lost 3 bases and 4 bases, in that order; junction bases with no gene match: 5. Germline CDR1 SGHDN, CDR2 FVKESK. The CDR3 sequence is 17 residues long. CDR3 residues: CASSHTRTSGGTGELFF. Here the CDR3 DNA reads TGTGCCAGCAGCCACACGAGGACTAGCGGGGGCACCGGGGAGCTGTTTTTT.

J is TRBJ1-2 and V is TRBV7-8; D call uncertain. The V gene's germline CDR1 is SGHVS and CDR2 FQNEAQ. Trimming cost V 4 bases and J 2 bases, with 14 bases left between them. The CDR3 spans 15 residues. CDR3 region: CASSSGRLLNYGYTF. The CDR3 region has the DNA TGTGCCAGCAGCTCTGGTAGACTCCTAAACTATGGCTACACCTTC. Using reference TRBV7-8 and TRBJ1-2 for the parts outside the CDR3, the full variable domain is GAGVSQSPRYKVAKRGQDVALRCDPISGHVSLFWYQQALGQGPEFLTYFQNEAQLDKSGLPSDRFFAERPEGSVSTLKIQRTQQEDSAVYLCASSSGRLLNYGYTFGSGTRLTVV.

This clonotype has more than one count but fewer than ten. The chain links TRBV12-3 or TRBV12-4 to TRBJ2-5; tentatively, D is TRBD1 or TRBD2 (5 bases each). The CDR3 loop spans 14 amino acids. Trimming removed 5 bases from V and 5 bases from J, with 15 bases in between. CDR3 nucleotides: TGTGCCAGCAGTCCGGGACCGGTCAGGGAGACCCAGTACTTC. This codes for CASSPGPVRETQYF.

V usage is TRBV4-1 and J usage is TRBJ1-2, with a possible D match to TRBD1 (5 bases). V gave up 0 bases and J gave up 5 bases, with 19 bases separating them. Germline values: CDR1 MGHRA, CDR2 YSYEKL. The CDR3 has 17 residues. Written as DNA, the CDR3 is TGCGCCAGCAGCCAAGAGGTAATAGGCGGGACGCTTTATGGCTACACCTTC. It encodes CASSQEVIGGTLYGYTF.

The chain couples TRBV5-1 to TRBJ1-6; D is possibly TRBD1 (5 bases). Germline CDR1 is SGHRS and CDR2 is YFSETQ. This CDR3 comprises 15 residues. Trimming took 2 bases from V and 5 from J, leaving 11 bases between them. CDR3 region: CASSFGTPDNSPLHF. The DNA of the CDR3 is TGCGCCAGCAGCTTCGGGACCCCCGATAATTCACCCCTCCACTTT. Using reference TRBV5-1 and TRBJ1-6 for the parts outside the CDR3, the full variable domain is KAGVTQTPRYLIKTRGQQVTLSCSPISGHRSVSWYQQTPGQGLQFLFEYFSETQRNKGNFPGRFSGRQFSNSRSEMNVSTLELGDSALYLCASSFGTPDNSPLHFGNGTRLTVT.

The rearrangement links TRBV5-1 to TRBJ2-7; tentatively, D is TRBD2 (5 bases). Trimming pared 0 bases from V and 7 bases from J, leaving 8 bases between. Looked up from germline, CDR1 is SGHRS and CDR2 is YFSETQ. The CDR3 extends over 12 amino acids. The CDR3 is CASSLVGGEQYF. DNA of the CDR3: TGCGCCAGCAGCTTGGTTGGAGGAGAGCAGTACTTC.

This clonotype turned up a few times. The V gene is TRBV29-1, the J gene TRBJ2-6; either TRBD1 or TRBD2 may supply D (5 bases each). V lost 7 bases to trimming and J lost 4 bases, with 14 bases between them. The CDR3 contains 14 residues. The V gene's germline CDR1 is SQVTM and CDR2 ANQGSEA. CDR3 region: CSAAQGAGANVLTF. CDR3 bases: TGCAGCGCCGCCCAGGGAGCCGGGGCCAACGTCCTGACTTTC.

The chain joins TRBV6-2 or TRBV6-3 to TRBJ1-1; D not resolved. V lost 6 bases to trimming and J lost 2 bases, with 10 bases between them. Germline V CDR1 and CDR2: MNHEY, SVGEGT. This CDR3 has 13 amino acids. The DNA for the CDR3 is TGTGCCAGCAGCCAAACACCAAACACTGAAGCTTTCTTT. Encoded protein: CASSQTPNTEAFF.